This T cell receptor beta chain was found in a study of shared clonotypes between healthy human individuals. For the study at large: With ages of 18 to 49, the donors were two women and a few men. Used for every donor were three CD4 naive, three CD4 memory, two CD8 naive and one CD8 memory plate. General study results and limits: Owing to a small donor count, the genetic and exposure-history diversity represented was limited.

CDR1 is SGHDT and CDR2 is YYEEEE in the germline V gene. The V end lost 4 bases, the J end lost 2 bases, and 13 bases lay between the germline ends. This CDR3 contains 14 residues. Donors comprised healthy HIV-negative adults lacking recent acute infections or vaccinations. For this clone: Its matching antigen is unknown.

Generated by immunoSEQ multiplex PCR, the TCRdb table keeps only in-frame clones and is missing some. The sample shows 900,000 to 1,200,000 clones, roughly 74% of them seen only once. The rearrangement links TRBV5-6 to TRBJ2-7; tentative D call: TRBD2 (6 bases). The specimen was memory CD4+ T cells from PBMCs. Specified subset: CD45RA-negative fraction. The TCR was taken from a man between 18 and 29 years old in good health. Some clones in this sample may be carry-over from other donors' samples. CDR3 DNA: TGTGCCAGCAGCCCAACGGGAGTTGCCTACGAGCAGTACTTC. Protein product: CASSPTGVAYEQYF.